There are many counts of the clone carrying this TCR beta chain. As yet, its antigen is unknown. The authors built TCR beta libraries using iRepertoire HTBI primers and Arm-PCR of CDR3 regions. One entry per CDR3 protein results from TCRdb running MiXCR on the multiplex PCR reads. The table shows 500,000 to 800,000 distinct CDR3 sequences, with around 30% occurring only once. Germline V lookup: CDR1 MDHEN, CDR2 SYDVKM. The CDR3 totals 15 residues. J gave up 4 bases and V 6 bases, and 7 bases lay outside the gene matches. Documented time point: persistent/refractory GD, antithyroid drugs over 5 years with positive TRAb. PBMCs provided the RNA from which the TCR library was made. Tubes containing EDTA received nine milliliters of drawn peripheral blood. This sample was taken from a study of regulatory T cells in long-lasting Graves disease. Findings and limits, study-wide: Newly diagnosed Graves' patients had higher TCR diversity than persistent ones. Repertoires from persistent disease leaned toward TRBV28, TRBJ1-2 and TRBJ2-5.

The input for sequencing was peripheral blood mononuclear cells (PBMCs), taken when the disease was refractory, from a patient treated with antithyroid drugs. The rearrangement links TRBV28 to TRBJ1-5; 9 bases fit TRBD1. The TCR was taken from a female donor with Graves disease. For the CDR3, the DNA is TGTGCCAGCAGCCCCGGGACAGGGAATAATCAGCCCCAGCATTTT. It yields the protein CASSPGTGNNQPQHF.